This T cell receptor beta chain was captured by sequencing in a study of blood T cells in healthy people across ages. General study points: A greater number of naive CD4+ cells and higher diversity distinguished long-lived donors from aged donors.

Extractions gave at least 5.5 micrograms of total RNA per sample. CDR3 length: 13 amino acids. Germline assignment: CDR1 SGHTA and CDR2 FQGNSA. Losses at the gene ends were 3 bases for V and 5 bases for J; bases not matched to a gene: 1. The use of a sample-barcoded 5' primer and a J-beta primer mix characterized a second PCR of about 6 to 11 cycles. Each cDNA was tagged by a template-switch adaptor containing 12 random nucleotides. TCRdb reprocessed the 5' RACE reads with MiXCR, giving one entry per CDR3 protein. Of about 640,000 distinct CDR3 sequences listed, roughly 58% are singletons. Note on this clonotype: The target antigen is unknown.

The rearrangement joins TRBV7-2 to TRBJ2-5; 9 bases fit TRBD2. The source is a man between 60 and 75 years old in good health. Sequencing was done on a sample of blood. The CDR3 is CASSFTSGETQYF. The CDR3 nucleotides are TGTGCCAGCAGCTTTACTAGCGGGGAGACCCAGTACTTC. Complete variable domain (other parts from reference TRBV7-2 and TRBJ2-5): GAGVSQSPSNKVTEKGKDVELRCDPISGHTALYWYRQSLGQGLEFLIYFQGNSAPDKSGLPSDRFSAERTGGSVSTLTIQRTQQEDSAVYLCASSFTSGETQYFGPGTRLLVL.